Following are 5 T cell receptor beta chains from one sample sequenced in a study of blood T cells in healthy people across ages. The second PCR ran about 6 to 11 cycles with a sample-barcoded 5' primer and J-beta primers. TCRdb ran MiXCR on the 5' RACE reads and lists one entry per CDR3 protein. The sample has 780,000 or so distinct CDR3 sequences, roughly 53% seen once. Material: blood. The receptors come from a man older than 75 in good health.

V gene TRBV6-6 combines with J gene TRBJ1-2; perhaps TRBD1 as D (6 bases). Trimming stripped 6 bases from V and 7 bases from J, with 15 bases between. The CDR3 is 13 residues long. The V gene's germline CDR1 is MNHNY and CDR2 SVGAGI (reference sequence). The CDR3 DNA is TGTGCCAGCAGAGTACAGGGTGCTGCTGGCTACACCTTC. It encodes CASRVQGAAGYTF.

This clonotype has a single count. The genes are TRBV19 and TRBJ1-2; D is perhaps TRBD1 (5 bases). Trimming cost V 1 base and J 4 bases, with 10 bases left between them. The germline V gene has CDR1 LNHDA and CDR2 SQIVND (reference sequence). This CDR3 region has 14 residues. The CDR3 nucleotides read TGTGCCAGTAGTATAGCTGGCAGGGCCTATGGCTACACCTTC. This translates into CASSIAGRAYGYTF.

The V and J genes are TRBV6-1 and TRBJ2-4; 12 positions agree with TRBD1. The J segment lost 3 bases and the V segment lost 10 bases, leaving 13 bases of the junction unmatched. CDR1 MNHNS and CDR2 SASEGT come from the germline V gene. The CDR3 covers 17 residues. The CDR3 region is CAIRGDRGREVKNIQYF. For the CDR3, the DNA is TGTGCCATCCGGGGGGACAGGGGGCGCGAGGTCAAAAACATTCAGTACTTC.

This clonotype was recorded a few times. The V and J genes are TRBV7-2 and TRBJ1-6, with TRBD1 matching over 7 bases. This CDR3 spans 15 amino acids. The trim removed 6 bases at V and 5 bases at J, leaving 7 bases unmatched. CDR1 is SGHTA, CDR2 FQGNSA, per germline. The CDR3 bases are TGTGCCAGCAGATCGGGACAGTGGAATAATTCACCCCTCCACTTT. Encoded protein: CASRSGQWNNSPLHF.

This clonotype was recorded a few times. This chain connects TRBV10-3 to TRBJ2-1, with TRBD2 identical over 10 bases. Germline CDR1 and CDR2: ENHRY and SYGVKD. CDR3 size: 16 residues. Trimming at V came to 0 bases and at J to 8 bases, leaving 7 bases not matched to a gene. In DNA form, the CDR3 reads TGTGCCATCAGTGAGTCCAAGCGGGAGGGGCCAGATGAGCAGTTCTTC. Its protein product is CAISESKREGPDEQFF.